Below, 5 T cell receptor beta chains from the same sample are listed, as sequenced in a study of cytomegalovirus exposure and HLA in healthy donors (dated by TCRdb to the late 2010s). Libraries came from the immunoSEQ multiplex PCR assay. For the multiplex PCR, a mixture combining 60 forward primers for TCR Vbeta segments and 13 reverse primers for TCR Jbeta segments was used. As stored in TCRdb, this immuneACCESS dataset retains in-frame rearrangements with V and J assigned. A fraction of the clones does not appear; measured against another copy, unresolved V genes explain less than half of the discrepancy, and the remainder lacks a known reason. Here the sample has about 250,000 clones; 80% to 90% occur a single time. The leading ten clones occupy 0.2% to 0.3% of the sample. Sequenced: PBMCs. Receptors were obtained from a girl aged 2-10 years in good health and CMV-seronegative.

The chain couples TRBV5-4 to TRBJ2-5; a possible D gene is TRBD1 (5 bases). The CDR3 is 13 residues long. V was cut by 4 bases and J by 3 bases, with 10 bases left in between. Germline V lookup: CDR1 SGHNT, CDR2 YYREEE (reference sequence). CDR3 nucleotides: TGTGCCAGCAGCATGGACATAAAAGAGACCCAGTACTTC. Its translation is CASSMDIKETQYF.

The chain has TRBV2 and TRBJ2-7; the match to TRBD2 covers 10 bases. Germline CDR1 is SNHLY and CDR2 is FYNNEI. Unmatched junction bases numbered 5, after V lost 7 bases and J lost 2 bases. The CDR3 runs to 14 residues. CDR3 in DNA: TGTGCCAGCATGGGACTAGCGTCAACCTACGAGCAGTACTTC. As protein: CASMGLASTYEQYF.

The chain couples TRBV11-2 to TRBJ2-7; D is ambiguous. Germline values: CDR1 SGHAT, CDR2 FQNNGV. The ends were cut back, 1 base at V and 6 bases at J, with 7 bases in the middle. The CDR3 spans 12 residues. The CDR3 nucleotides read TGTGCCAGCAGCTTAGCTTGGAGCGAGCAGTACTTC. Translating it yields CASSLAWSEQYF.

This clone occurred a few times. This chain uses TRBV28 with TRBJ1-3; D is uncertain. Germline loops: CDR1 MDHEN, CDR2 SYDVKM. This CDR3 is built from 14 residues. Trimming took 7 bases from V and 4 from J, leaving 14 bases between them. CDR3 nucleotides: TGTGCCAGCATTGCGGGTGTCGGGGGAAACACCATATATTTT. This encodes CASIAGVGGNTIYF.

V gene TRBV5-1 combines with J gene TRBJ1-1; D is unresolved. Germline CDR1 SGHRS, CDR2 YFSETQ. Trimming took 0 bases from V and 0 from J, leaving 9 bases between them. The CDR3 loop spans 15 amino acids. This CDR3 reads CASSLGQIMNTEAFF. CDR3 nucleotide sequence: TGCGCCAGCAGCTTGGGACAAATAATGAACACTGAAGCTTTCTTT. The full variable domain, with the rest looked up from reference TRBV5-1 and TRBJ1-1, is KAGVTQTPRYLIKTRGQQVTLSCSPISGHRSVSWYQQTPGQGLQFLFEYFSETQRNKGNFPGRFSGRQFSNSRSEMNVSTLELGDSALYLCASSLGQIMNTEAFFGQGTRLTVV.